This TCR beta chain was documented in a study of T cells in women clearing cervical HPV infection. The overall study: Blood came at first lesion visit for cases, post-clearance for controls. The study's findings and limits: Richness differences could reflect unmeasured T-cell content per sample. A classifier using richness and V gene abundances reached an AUC of 0.83.

V dropped 7 bases and J dropped 7; count of bases not matched to a gene: 9. The length of the CDR3 is 14 residues. Per germline, CDR1 MNHEY and CDR2 SVGEGT. All participants had a single incident cervical HPV16 infection, and prevalent HPV16 infections were excluded. As concerns this clone: Its matching antigen is unknown. The read gets to within 3 residues of the CDR3 end, and the germline J gene fills in the rest.

Sequenced by immunoSEQ multiplex PCR; TCRdb stores in-frame clones only, minus some. The sample's table shows some 40,000 clones. This clonotype originated in a woman aged 18-69 years with a cervical HPV16 infection that either progressed to CIN3+ or cleared (not recorded which). Material: blood buffy coat. This chain joins TRBV6-2 or TRBV6-3 and TRBJ1-4; 7 bases match TRBD1. CDR3 DNA (partial): TGTGCCAGCACCCTGGACAGGCTTTTTGAAAAA. Amino acids: CASTLDRLFEK. The complete CDR3 protein is CASTLDRLFEKLFF.